Presented here are 23 T cell receptor beta chains from one specimen sequenced in a study of cytomegalovirus exposure and HLA in healthy donors. Amplification used 60 Vbeta primers and 13 Jbeta primers. The method was immunoSEQ multiplex PCR; TCRdb's version includes in-frame clones alone and lacks a portion of them. In the table there are about 160,000 clones, about 75% of which are singletons. The sample consisted of PBMCs. The receptors here all came from a female donor in good health and CMV-seronegative.

The gene calls are TRBV15 and TRBJ1-3; no reliable D call. The V gene's germline CDR1 is LNHNV and CDR2 YYDKDF (reference sequence). The CDR3 runs to 14 residues. V was clipped by 4 bases and J by 4 bases, with 11 bases between them. The CDR3 sequence is CATSTRKSGNTIYF. In nucleotides, the CDR3 is TGTGCCACCAGCACTAGGAAATCCGGAAACACCATATATTTT.

This clone turned up a few times. The chain links TRBV11-1 to TRBJ1-6, with D perhaps TRBD1 (5 bases). The CDR3 contains 13 residues. V lost 8 bases and J lost 5, with 10 bases in between. The V gene's germline CDR1 is SGHAT and CDR2 FQDESV (reference sequence). The CDR3 protein is CASVPGNNSPLHF. The CDR3 DNA reads as TGTGCCAGCGTTCCAGGGAATAATTCACCCCTCCACTTT.

V is TRBV19 and J is TRBJ1-2, with D possibly being TRBD1 (5 bases). This CDR3 comprises 12 residues. CDR1 LNHDA and CDR2 SQIVND come from the germline V gene (reference sequence). Trimming cost V 4 bases and J 5 bases, with 8 bases left between them. CDR3 DNA: TGTGCCAGTAGTAGGGGGGAGTATGGCTACACCTTC. Translated, it gives CASSRGEYGYTF.

The V gene is TRBV2, the J gene TRBJ2-2; D gene uncertain. V dropped 4 bases and J dropped 1 base, with 7 bases sitting between them. This CDR3 comprises 14 residues. From germline, CDR1 is SNHLY and CDR2 FYNNEI. Here the CDR3 DNA reads TGTGCCAGCAGTGCTTACGGGAACACCGGGGAGCTGTTTTTT. Protein: CASSAYGNTGELFF.

The J gene is TRBJ1-2, the V gene TRBV6-6; TRBD1 matches 7 bases. The CDR3 covers 15 residues. V dropped 5 bases and J dropped 5; count of bases not matched to a gene: 11. Per the germline V gene, CDR1 is MNHNY and CDR2 is SVGAGI (reference sequence). CDR3 residues: CASSPGGGGSYGYTF. In DNA, the CDR3 is TGTGCCAGCAGTCCCGGAGGGGGCGGCTCGTATGGCTACACCTTC.

CDR3 DNA: TGCGCCAGCAGCTTGACCCCTAGCGGGTCCGGGGAGCTGTTTTTT. Encoded protein: CASSLTPSGSGELFF. This rearrangement joins TRBV5-1 to TRBJ2-2, with 8 bases lining up with TRBD2. V lost 1 base to trimming and J lost 6 bases; unmatched junction nucleotides: 5. Per germline, CDR1 SGHRS and CDR2 YFSETQ. The CDR3 contains 15 residues.

The chain joins TRBV6-1 to TRBJ1-1; D ambiguous. The CDR3 has 13 residues. Germline assignment: CDR1 MNHNS and CDR2 SASEGT. V was cut by 11 bases and J by 1 base, with 14 bases left in between. The CDR3: CAGGQVQNTEAFF. As DNA, the CDR3 is TGTGCCGGTGGTCAGGTACAGAACACTGAAGCTTTCTTT.

Here the CDR3 DNA reads TGTGCCAGAAGCTTGGAAAAGGTCAGCCGGGACAGGCATCAAGAGACCCAGTACTTC. Amino acid sequence: CARSLEKVSRDRHQETQYF. This chain joins TRBV5-3 and TRBJ2-5; 8 bases agree with TRBD1. TRBV5-3 is an ORF; its function is uncertain. Germline trimming cut 0 bases from V and 2 bases from J; bases unmatched to any gene: 15. The CDR3 runs to 19 residues.

The J gene is TRBJ2-2, the V gene TRBV18, with D hard to call. Germline V CDR1 and CDR2: KGHSH, LQKENI. The V end was cut by 4 bases, the J end by 5 bases, with 11 bases between. CDR3 length: 14 amino acids. The CDR3 sequence is CASSLPGQTGELFF. As DNA, the CDR3 is TGTGCCAGCTCACTACCGGGCCAAACCGGGGAGCTGTTTTTT.

This clone was detected only once. The CDR3 DNA follows: TGTGCCAGCAGTTACACGCTAGCGGGAGACTACGAGCAGTACTTC. It specifies CASSYTLAGDYEQYF. The V and J genes are TRBV6-5 and TRBJ2-7; 10 bases are shared with TRBD2. The germline gives CDR1 MNHEY, CDR2 SVGAGI. Germline trimming cut 2 bases from V and 3 bases from J; bases unmatched to any gene: 4. The CDR3 extends over 15 amino acids.

The rearrangement uses TRBV9 and TRBJ2-7, with 8 bases that match TRBD1. The germline V gene has CDR1 SGDLS and CDR2 YYNGEE. The CDR3 is 14 amino acids. Trimming cost V 0 bases and J 3 bases; bases outside gene matches: 2. The CDR3 coding sequence is TGTGCCAGCAGCGTAGCGGGACAGGACTACGAGCAGTACTTC. This sequence encodes CASSVAGQDYEQYF.

The rearrangement links TRBV9 to TRBJ2-7; no clear D gene. The CDR3 is made up of 11 amino acids. Germline CDR1 SGDLS, CDR2 YYNGEE. Trimming removed 3 bases at V and 3 bases at J, with 4 bases between. The CDR3 sequence: CASSDNYEQYF. CDR3 in DNA: TGTGCCAGCAGCGACAACTACGAGCAGTACTTC.

V and J are TRBV5-5 and TRBJ2-7; 7 bases line up with TRBD1. The CDR3 runs 14 residues. CDR1 SGHKS and CDR2 YYEKEE come from the germline V gene (reference sequence). After removal of 2 bases from V and 2 bases from J, the junction contained 4 bases not matched to a gene. The CDR3 sequence is CASSFLGQAYEQYF. CDR3 DNA: TGTGCCAGCAGCTTTCTCGGACAGGCCTACGAGCAGTACTTC.

This chain joins TRBV30 and TRBJ2-3, with 7 bases that match TRBD2. The trim removed 0 bases at V and 5 bases at J, leaving 8 bases unmatched. The germline gives CDR1 GTSNPN, CDR2 SVGIG (reference sequence). This CDR3 is built from 15 residues. CDR3 amino acids: CAWSVASGEVDTQYF. In nucleotides, the CDR3 is TGTGCCTGGAGTGTGGCCAGCGGGGAGGTAGATACGCAGTATTTT.

V and J are TRBV11-2 and TRBJ2-7; tentative D call: TRBD1 (6 bases). CDR1 and CDR2 from the germline V gene are SGHAT and FQNNGV. The CDR3 spans 16 residues. V was cut by 5 bases and J by 6 bases, with 23 bases left in between. For the CDR3, the DNA is TGTGCCAGCAGCGCGAACATTCCAGGGGTGTCTAGCGAGCAGTACTTC. Its translation is CASSANIPGVSSEQYF.

This clone has just a few counts. The J gene is TRBJ2-7, the V gene TRBV6-1; TRBD1 agrees at 7 bases. The length of the CDR3 is 14 residues. With V trimmed by 3 bases and J by 6 bases, 8 bases remained unmatched. The germline CDR1 and CDR2 sequences are MNHNS and SASEGT. DNA for the CDR3: TGTGCCAGCAGTGACCCGGGACAGAGGACCGAGCAGTACTTC. It yields the protein CASSDPGQRTEQYF.

The chain uses TRBV6-5 and TRBJ2-1, with TRBD1 as a possible D gene (6 bases). The CDR3 spans 15 residues. The V gene's germline CDR1 is MNHEY and CDR2 SVGAGI. The V gene lost 6 bases and the J gene lost 1 base, with 13 bases spanning the gap. The CDR3 bases are TGTGCCAGCAGCTACGGACAGATGTCCTACAATGAGCAGTTCTTC. Amino acids: CASSYGQMSYNEQFF.

The genes are TRBV20-1 and TRBJ2-7; 7 bases fit TRBD2. Germline values: CDR1 DFQATT, CDR2 SNEGSKA (reference sequence). Trimming cost V 7 bases and J 2 bases; bases outside gene matches: 2. The CDR3 has 11 residues. DNA for the CDR3: TGCAGTGGTGGGGGGGCCTACGAGCAGTACTTC. Protein sequence: CSGGGAYEQYF.

This clone has just one count. This rearrangement joins TRBV27 to TRBJ2-5; D unresolved. Between the trimmed V and J ends, which lost 3 bases and 1 base, there was a span of 9 bases. The germline V gene has CDR1 MNHEY and CDR2 SMNVEV (reference sequence). The length of the CDR3 is 14 residues. The CDR3 region has the DNA TGTGCCAGCAGTTTTTTGGCCACCCAAGAGACCCAGTACTTC. Translated: CASSFLATQETQYF.

This clone is a singleton in its sample. The V call is TRBV5-6, the J call TRBJ1-2; tentative D call: TRBD1 (6 bases). The CDR3 spans 13 residues. Germline lookup yields CDR1 SGHDT and CDR2 YYEEEE. V lost 3 bases to trimming and J lost 8 bases, with 14 bases between them. CDR3 loop: CASSWGQRDGYTF. In DNA form, the CDR3 reads TGTGCCAGCAGCTGGGGGCAACGGGACGGCTACACCTTC.

The chain combines TRBV5-4 with TRBJ1-4, with 7 bases that match TRBD1. The CDR3 is 13 residues long. Germline lookup yields CDR1 SGHNT and CDR2 YYREEE (reference sequence). V dropped 4 bases and J dropped 7; count of bases not matched to a gene: 4. The DNA for the CDR3 is TGTGCCAGCAGCCCGGGACAGCTTGAAAAACTGTTTTTT. Translating gives CASSPGQLEKLFF.

The V call is TRBV5-4, the J call TRBJ2-5, with a weak D call TRBD1 (5 bases). The germline V gene has CDR1 SGHNT and CDR2 YYREEE (reference sequence). With 3 bases removed from V and 6 bases from J, the gap between germline ends came to 21 bases. CDR3 length equals 16 residues. The CDR3 here is CASSWGEGAALQTQYF. CDR3 coding DNA: TGTGCCAGCAGCTGGGGTGAAGGGGCTGCCCTCCAGACCCAGTACTTC.

This clone has just one count. In DNA form, the CDR3 reads TGTGCCTGGAGTGCCTTTGGGACAGGGGGGAATCAGCCCCAGCATTTT. Amino acid sequence: CAWSAFGTGGNQPQHF. The chain couples TRBV30 to TRBJ1-5; TRBD1 agrees at 11 bases. J lost 4 bases, V lost 1 base, and 6 bases had no gene match. Germline CDR1 is GTSNPN and CDR2 is SVGIG (reference sequence). The length of the CDR3 is 16 residues.